One and the same sample provided the 2 T cell receptor beta chains below, sequenced in a study of Graves' ophthalmopathy and Graves' hyperthyroidism. The authors amplified TCR beta CDR3 regions, and they did so from RNA transcripts for repertoire sequencing. HTBI primers primed a first-round RT-PCR, and a second-round multiplex PCR followed. In TCRdb, the multiplex PCR reads were re-called with MiXCR into one record per CDR3 protein. The data show roughly 600,000 distinct CDR3 sequences, under 45% seen once. Material: peripheral blood or thyroid tissue (not recorded which). Every receptor here comes from an adult man with Graves' hyperthyroidism.

This clonotype was counted many times. The chain joins TRBV14 to TRBJ1-2; the match to TRBD1 covers 9 bases. Germline CDR1 and CDR2: SGHDN and FVKESK. The CDR3 has 17 residues. With 4 bases clipped from V and 2 bases from J, the junction kept 11 bases outside the gene matches. Here the CDR3 DNA reads TGTGCCAGCAGCCGCGCCCACCCCGGGACAGGGAACTATGGCTACACCTTC. Translated: CASSRAHPGTGNYGYTF.

This sequence joins TRBV24-1 and TRBJ2-7, with 7 bases identical to TRBD2. This CDR3 spans 16 amino acids. V lost 3 bases, J lost 3 bases, and 10 bases stayed unmatched. The germline V gene encodes CDR1 KGHDR and CDR2 SFDVKD. CDR3 sequence reads: CATSDPSGTRGYEQYF. In DNA, the CDR3 is TGTGCCACCAGTGATCCTAGCGGAACACGGGGCTACGAGCAGTACTTC.